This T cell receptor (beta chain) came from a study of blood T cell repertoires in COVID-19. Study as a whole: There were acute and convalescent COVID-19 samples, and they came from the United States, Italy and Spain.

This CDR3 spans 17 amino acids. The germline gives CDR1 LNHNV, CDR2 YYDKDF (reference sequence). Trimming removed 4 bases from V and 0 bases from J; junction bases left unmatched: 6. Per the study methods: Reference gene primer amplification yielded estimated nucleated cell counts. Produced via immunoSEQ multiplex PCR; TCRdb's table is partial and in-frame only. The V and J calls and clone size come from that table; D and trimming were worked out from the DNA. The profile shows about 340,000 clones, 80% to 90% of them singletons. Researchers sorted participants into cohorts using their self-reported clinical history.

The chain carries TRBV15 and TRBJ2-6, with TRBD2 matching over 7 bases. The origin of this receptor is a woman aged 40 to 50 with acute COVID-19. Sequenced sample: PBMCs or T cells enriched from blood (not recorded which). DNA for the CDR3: TGTGCCACCAGCATAAATCCGGGGGGCTCTGGGGCCAACGTCCTGACTTTC. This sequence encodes CATSINPGGSGANVLTF.